The 27 T cell receptor beta chains below come from one sample, sequenced in a study of blood T cells in healthy people across ages. PCR was performed a second time for roughly 6 to 12 cycles using a sample-barcoded 5' primer and a J-beta primer mix. Using its own MiXCR run on the 5' RACE reads, TCRdb lists one record per CDR3 protein. The repertoire holds about 680,000 distinct CDR3 sequences, with 45% to 50% as singletons. The sample taken for sequencing was blood. The receptors shown here come from a woman aged 55-69 years in good health.

The chain combines TRBV10-3 with TRBJ2-3; a possible D gene is TRBD1 (6 bases). The CDR3 runs 14 residues. From germline, CDR1 is ENHRY and CDR2 SYGVKD. V shed 1 base and J shed 6 bases, with 11 bases lying between them. The CDR3 sequence is CAISEWGQGDTQYF. CDR3 coding DNA: TGTGCCATCAGTGAGTGGGGGCAGGGTGATACGCAGTATTTT.

This clonotype was picked up a small number of times. The chain is built from TRBV20-1 and TRBJ2-7; the D call may be TRBD1 or TRBD2 (5 bases each). V lost 3 bases and J lost 2, with 11 bases in between. The CDR3 spans 13 residues. Per the germline V gene, CDR1 is DFQATT and CDR2 is SNEGSKA (reference sequence). As DNA, the CDR3 is TGCAGTGCTAGGGGGGAGATGCCCTACGAGCAGTACTTC. Encoded protein: CSARGEMPYEQYF.

This clonotype was found many times. The chain couples TRBV6-5 to TRBJ2-5, with 9 bases matching TRBD2. V gave up 5 bases and J gave up 5 bases; unmatched junction bases: 3. The CDR3 is 13 residues long. Germline values: CDR1 MNHEY, CDR2 SVGAGI. In DNA form, the CDR3 reads TGTGCCAGCAGTAACAGCGGGGGGGAGACCCAGTACTTC. Translating gives CASSNSGGETQYF.

This rearrangement joins TRBV5-1 to TRBJ2-2; 8 bases map to TRBD1. This CDR3 is 17 amino acids long. In germline, CDR1 is SGHRS, CDR2 YFSETQ. After removal of 1 base from V and 1 base from J, the junction contained 6 bases not matched to a gene. The CDR3 DNA reads as TGCGCCAGCAGCTTGAACCCCGGGACAGGGAACACCGGGGAGCTGTTTTTT. This sequence encodes CASSLNPGTGNTGELFF.

CDR3 protein: CASSLHSPSSYEQYF. Here the CDR3 DNA reads TGTGCCAGCAGTTTGCACAGTCCGAGCTCCTACGAGCAGTACTTC. The chain has TRBV12-3 or TRBV12-4 and TRBJ2-7; D is unresolved. This CDR3 spans 15 amino acids. Trimming took 3 bases from V and 0 from J, leaving 12 bases between them.

The chain carries TRBV25-1 and TRBJ2-1; 11 nucleotides align to TRBD2. The CDR3 length is 18 residues. The germline V gene has CDR1 MGHDK and CDR2 SYGVNS. V shed 5 bases, J shed 2 bases, and the junction held 11 bases outside the gene matches. The CDR3 DNA reads TGTGCCAGCAGTTCCTCTCTAGCGGGAGGTTCCCCCTACAATGAGCAGTTCTTC. This codes for CASSSSLAGGSPYNEQFF.

On this clonotype itself: The junction does not match germline at one end; this may be a read error. V gene TRBV7-2 combines with J gene TRBJ2-4, with unresolved D. The CDR3 is made up of 16 amino acids. Germline-derived CDR1 and CDR2 are SGHTA and FQGNSA. Here the CDR3 DNA reads TGTGCCGGCAGCTTAGCCCAAACCCTAGCCAAAAACATTCAGTACTTC. This sequence encodes CAGSLAQTLAKNIQYF.

The rearrangement links TRBV7-2 to TRBJ2-7, with D unresolved. This CDR3 spans 13 amino acids. V was pared by 2 bases and J by 2 bases, with 7 bases between. Germline values: CDR1 SGHTA, CDR2 FQGNSA. CDR3 residues: CASSLYETYEQYF. Here the CDR3 DNA reads TGTGCCAGCAGCTTATATGAAACCTACGAGCAGTACTTC.

Only a few counts were recorded for this clonotype. This chain connects TRBV18 to TRBJ2-7; 7 nucleotides line up with TRBD1. Germline loops: CDR1 KGHSH, CDR2 LQKENI. The V gene end was trimmed by 3 bases and the J gene end by 2 bases; junction bases not matched to a gene: 7. The CDR3 is 15 residues long. DNA of the CDR3: TGTGCCAGCTCACCGAACCGGGACAGAGCCTACGAGCAGTACTTC. Its translation: CASSPNRDRAYEQYF.

This clonotype occurred a few times. The V gene is TRBV20-1, the J gene TRBJ2-7; 8 bases line up with TRBD2. CDR3 length equals 13 residues. Unmatched junction bases numbered 8, after V lost 7 bases and J lost 3 bases. From germline, CDR1 is DFQATT and CDR2 SNEGSKA (reference sequence). The CDR3 reads CSDGTSGIYEQYF. The CDR3 DNA reads as TGCAGTGATGGTACTAGCGGCATCTACGAGCAGTACTTC.

The gene calls are TRBV18 and TRBJ2-1, with a tentative D call TRBD1 (6 bases). The CDR3 loop spans 13 amino acids. CDR1 is KGHSH and CDR2 is LQKENI in the germline V gene. V lost 10 bases, J lost 4 bases, and 14 bases lay in between. The CDR3 DNA sequence: TGTGCCACCACCGGGACAATTTACAATGAGCAGTTCTTC. Encoded protein: CATTGTIYNEQFF.

This chain uses TRBV12-3 or TRBV12-4 with TRBJ1-5; 8 nucleotides line up with TRBD1. The ends lost 7 bases at V and 4 bases at J; junction bases unmatched: 9. This CDR3 region has 15 residues. Here the CDR3 DNA reads TGTGCCAGCACCCCTGACAGGGGCGGGAATCAGCCCCAGCATTTT. Translation: CASTPDRGGNQPQHF.

V gene TRBV7-9 combines with J gene TRBJ2-7; TRBD1 agrees at 7 bases. The CDR3 loop spans 13 amino acids. The V segment lost 5 bases and the J segment 10 bases; nucleotides outside the gene matches: 11. In germline, CDR1 is SEHNR, CDR2 FQNEAQ (reference sequence). CDR3 DNA: TGTGCCAGCAGCCAGGCGGTAGGGGGCGACCAGTACTTC. Its protein product is CASSQAVGGDQYF.

V and J are TRBV12-3 or TRBV12-4 and TRBJ1-2, with unresolved D. There are 13 residues in the CDR3. V shed 7 bases and J shed 4 bases, with 13 bases lying between them. The CDR3 DNA follows: TGTGCCAGCACCAAACGGGCGATCTATGGCTACACCTTC. Translation gives CASTKRAIYGYTF.

V gene TRBV7-2 combines with J gene TRBJ2-7; D is undetermined. Germline V gene sequence: CDR1 SGHTA, CDR2 FQGNSA. Trimming removed 2 bases from V and 3 bases from J, with 8 bases in between. This CDR3 comprises 13 residues. The CDR3: CASSLYLGYEQYF. The CDR3 nucleotides read TGTGCCAGCAGCTTATACTTGGGCTACGAGCAGTACTTC.

This clonotype was seen a handful of times. The chain links TRBV5-5 to TRBJ1-2; 9 nucleotides align to TRBD1. This CDR3 has 15 residues. Germline V gene sequence: CDR1 SGHKS, CDR2 YYEKEE (reference sequence). V was clipped by 4 bases and J by 4 bases; unmatched bases: 8. CDR3 in amino acids: CASSPKGDRAYGYTF. The CDR3 coding sequence is TGTGCCAGCAGCCCGAAGGGGGACAGGGCCTATGGCTACACCTTC.

The V gene is TRBV9, the J gene TRBJ2-4; the match to TRBD1 covers 7 bases. Near its end, the DNA agrees better with TRBJ2-7, so the J call may be wrong. The length of the CDR3 is 15 residues. CDR1 is SGDLS and CDR2 is YYNGEE in the germline V gene. DNA for the CDR3: TGTGCCAGCAGCGAACGAGACAGGGCGGCCTACGAGCAGTACTTC. Encoded protein: CASSERDRAAYEQYF.

This clonotype turned up a few times. The chain employs TRBV20-1 and TRBJ1-1; weak D call: TRBD1 (6 bases). The CDR3 contains 13 residues. V shed 2 bases and J shed 2 bases, with 9 bases lying between them. In germline, CDR1 is DFQATT, CDR2 SNEGSKA (reference sequence). CDR3 region: CSARRGFNTEAFF. CDR3 coding DNA: TGCAGTGCTAGAAGGGGGTTTAACACTGAAGCTTTCTTT.

The chain uses TRBV28 and TRBJ2-7; D gene uncertain. The J call may be wrong; the DNA end is better matched by TRBJ2-5. This CDR3 contains 14 residues. CDR1 is MDHEN, CDR2 SYDVKM, per germline. The CDR3 DNA sequence: TGTGCCAGCAGTAGATGGGATCGCCGAGAGACCCAGTACTTC. Its translation: CASSRWDRRETQYF.

V gene TRBV9 combines with J gene TRBJ2-5; D call uncertain. Trimming cost V 3 bases and J 4 bases, with 10 bases left between them. In germline, CDR1 is SGDLS, CDR2 YYNGEE. This CDR3 contains 13 residues. Here the CDR3 reads CASSARNGETQYF. CDR3 sequence (DNA): TGTGCCAGCAGCGCAAGAAACGGAGAGACCCAGTACTTC. Together with reference TRBV9 and TRBJ2-5, the CDR3 gives the full variable domain: DSGVTQTPKHLITATGQRVTLRCSPRSGDLSVYWYQQSLDQGLQFLIQYYNGEERAKGNILERFSAQQFPDLHSELNLSSLELGDSALYFCASSARNGETQYFGPGTRLLVL.

The V call is TRBV27, the J call TRBJ2-3, with 11 nucleotides matching TRBD2. Losses at the gene ends were 6 bases for V and 3 bases for J; bases not matched to a gene: 8. CDR3 size: 16 residues. Germline CDR1 and CDR2: MNHEY and SMNVEV (reference sequence). The CDR3 loop reads CASRARLAGRTDTQYF. CDR3 in DNA: TGTGCCAGCAGGGCACGACTAGCGGGACGGACAGATACGCAGTATTTT.

The V and J genes are TRBV18 and TRBJ2-5; no definite D call. The J call is doubtful: the DNA matches TRBJ2-7 better. Germline V gene lookup returns CDR1 KGHSH and CDR2 LQKENI. The CDR3 runs to 14 residues. In DNA, the CDR3 is TGTGCCAGCTCACTACTGGGTATCCTATACGAGCAGTACTTC. Amino acids: CASSLLGILYEQYF.

The genes are TRBV28 and TRBJ2-7, with TRBD2 matching over 7 bases. The V segment lost 2 bases and the J segment 8 bases; nucleotides outside the gene matches: 30. Per the germline V gene, CDR1 is MDHEN and CDR2 is SYDVKM. This CDR3 region has 21 residues. The CDR3 loop reads CASSLPGYGTTPAQGTLKQYF. CDR3 bases: TGTGCCAGCAGTTTACCCGGGTACGGGACTACTCCAGCCCAGGGAACCCTGAAGCAGTACTTC. Combining the CDR3 with reference TRBV28 and TRBJ2-7 gives the whole variable domain DVKVTQSSRYLVKRTGEKVFLECVQDMDHENMFWYRQDPGLGLRLIYFSYDVKMKEKGDIPEGYSVSREKKERFSLILESASTNQTSMYLCASSLPGYGTTPAQGTLKQYFGPGTRLTVT.

The chain is built from TRBV7-2 and TRBJ2-4, with D possibly being TRBD2 (5 bases). The last part of the DNA fits TRBJ2-5 better; the J call may be wrong. This CDR3 has 13 residues. The germline V gene encodes CDR1 SGHTA and CDR2 FQGNSA. CDR3 protein: CASSPQRGETQYF. CDR3 nucleotide sequence: TGTGCCAGCAGCCCGCAACGGGGTGAGACCCAGTACTTC.

The V and J genes are TRBV2 and TRBJ2-4, with unresolved D. The J call could be wrong; TRBJ2-7 is a better fit for the DNA end. This CDR3 spans 14 amino acids. CDR1 and CDR2 (germline): SNHLY, FYNNEI. CDR3 loop: CASGIGRNIYEQYF. CDR3 in DNA: TGTGCCAGCGGTATCGGACGTAATATCTACGAGCAGTACTTC.

The V gene is TRBV10-3, the J gene TRBJ2-3; maybe TRBD2 (6 bases). The CDR3 is made up of 14 amino acids. Trimming shortened V by 10 bases and J by 15 bases, and 29 bases separated the two germline ends. Germline-derived CDR1 and CDR2 are ENHRY and SYGVKD. The CDR3 DNA sequence: TGTGCCACCGCCAATCCGGAGGGCACAGATACGCGTTATTTT. Translating it yields CATANPEGTDTRYF.

This clonotype has a handful of counts. This rearrangement joins TRBV28 to TRBJ1-1, with 10 bases identical to TRBD1. With 4 bases clipped from V and 1 base from J, the junction kept 21 bases outside the gene matches. The CDR3 consists of 21 residues. Per the germline V gene, CDR1 is MDHEN and CDR2 is SYDVKM. DNA for the CDR3: TGTGCCAGCAGTTCCTCCGGGACAGGGGCACCCCCCTACCGCCCGAACACTGAAGCTTTCTTT. Amino acids: CASSSSGTGAPPYRPNTEAFF.